The 11 T cell receptor delta chains reported below all come from one sample, sequenced in a study of gamma-delta T cells after stem cell transplantation. TCRdb reran clone calling via CATT on the RT-PCR reads. The sample contains 2,500 to 3,000 delta-chain clones, 30% of which appear only once. Sequenced: gamma-delta T cells. The receptors were sampled from a human donor. It is not recorded whose cells these are; they may come from a transplant donor.

By share of the sample, this clone is medium-sized. The chain employs TRDV2 and TRDJ1, with D possibly TRDD3 on 6 matching bases. The germline gives CDR1 GEAIGNYY, CDR2 EKD. Trimming shortened V by 8 bases and J by 0 bases, and 18 bases separated the two germline ends. This CDR3 has 15 amino acids. The CDR3 loop is CASNPMGINTDKLIF. The CDR3 bases are TGTGCCTCCAACCCTATGGGGATCAACACCGATAAACTCATCTTT.

By share, this clone ranks as medium-sized. V is TRDV2 and J is TRDJ1, with 12 bases fitting TRDD3. Germline V gene sequence: CDR1 GEAIGNYY, CDR2 EKD. This CDR3 spans 18 amino acids. Trimming at V came to 3 bases and at J to 0 bases, leaving 10 bases not matched to a gene. In nucleotides, the CDR3 is TGTGCCTGTGACGGCCCGCTGGGGGATACGCCCGACACCGATAAACTCATCTTT. Translating gives CACDGPLGDTPDTDKLIF.

This clone is classed as medium-sized. The same CDR3 is also encoded by other DNA sequences in this sample. The J gene is TRDJ1, the V gene TRDV2; 12 bases map to TRDD3. CDR1 is GEAIGNYY and CDR2 is EKD in the germline V gene. The J segment lost 4 bases and the V segment lost 5 bases, leaving 13 bases of the junction unmatched. CDR3 length: 17 amino acids. CDR3 sequence reads: CACVALLGDTFGDKLIF. The CDR3 nucleotides are TGTGCCTGTGTCGCTTTACTGGGGGATACTTTCGGCGATAAACTCATCTTT.

This clone counts as medium-sized (0.01 to 0.1%). The V call is TRDV2, the J call TRDJ1; TRDD3 aligns across 8 bases. Germline CDR1 reads GEAIGNYY; CDR2 reads EKD. V gave up 0 bases and J gave up 0 bases; unmatched junction bases: 14. This CDR3 has 19 amino acids. CDR3 loop: CACDTLWGTDLRYTDKLIF. CDR3 nucleotide sequence: TGTGCCTGTGACACCCTCTGGGGGACCGACCTAAGGTACACCGATAAACTCATCTTT.

Regarding this clone: Since a much larger clone is just one base distant, this may be a read error. Other nucleotide sequences from this sample produce the same CDR3. This chain connects TRDV2 to TRDJ1; 12 bases line up with TRDD3. V lost 0 bases to trimming and J lost 0 bases; unmatched junction nucleotides: 16. CDR3 size: 21 residues. CDR1 GEAIGNYY and CDR2 EKD come from the germline V gene. CDR3 amino acids: CACDTLRLGDTGLTYTDKLIF. CDR3 DNA: TGTGCCTGTGACACCTTACGACTGGGGGATACCGGTTTGACGTACACCGATAAACTCATCTTT.

Note on this clone: An end of the junction does not agree with germline; a read error may underlie this. Distinct nucleotide sequences in the sample also encode this CDR3. This CDR3 reads CACDTVETGDYSWDTRQMFF. The CDR3 DNA is TGTGCCTGTGACACGGTGGAGACTGGGGACTACTCCTGGGACACCCGGCAGATGTTTTTC. The V gene is TRDV2, the J gene TRDJ3; 7 bases agree with TRDD3. Germline assignment: CDR1 GEAIGNYY and CDR2 EKD. This CDR3 has 20 residues.

Worth noting for this clone: A much larger clone lies one base from this, so it may be a read error. The chain carries TRDV2 and TRDJ1; 11 bases line up with TRDD3. J was trimmed by 0 bases and V by 5 bases; bases with no gene match: 28. CDR1 is GEAIGNYY and CDR2 is EKD in the germline V gene. This CDR3 is 23 amino acids long. The CDR3 region is CACGTVRDWGIIGGSPYTDKLIF. For the CDR3, the DNA is TGTGCCTGTGGCACGGTGCGGGACTGGGGGATAATCGGGGGGTCGCCGTACACCGATAAACTCATCTTT.

V gene TRDV2 combines with J gene TRDJ1, with TRDD3 as a possible D gene (9 bases). Trimming shortened V by 7 bases and J by 0 bases, and 20 bases separated the two germline ends. CDR3 size: 16 residues. Germline lookup yields CDR1 GEAIGNYY and CDR2 EKD. The CDR3 DNA reads as TGTGCCTGCTTCCTACTGGGGGACGAGTACACCGATAAACTCATCTTT. Its translation: CACFLLGDEYTDKLIF.

This clone was seen a few times. With a far larger clone one base away, a read error is the likely cause. This chain uses TRDV1 with TRDJ1, with TRDD3 identical over 9 bases. CDR3 length: 24 amino acids. With V trimmed by 3 bases and J by 0 bases, 29 bases remained unmatched. Germline V gives CDR1 TSWWSYY, CDR2 QGS. CDR3 amino acids: CALGDFPTNIPILGEIRHTDKLIF. The CDR3 nucleotides are TGTGCTCTTGGGGACTTTCCTACGAACATACCTATACTGGGGGAGATCAGGCACACCGATAAACTCATCTTT.

This chain connects TRDV2 to TRDJ1; 12 bases are shared with TRDD3. Germline V gives CDR1 GEAIGNYY, CDR2 EKD. This CDR3 is built from 18 residues. V lost 1 base and J lost 1; bases outside the gene matches: 9. CDR3 coding DNA: TGTGCCTGTGACACGTTGATTACTGGGGGATACACCACCGATAAACTCATCTTT. It translates to CACDTLITGGYTTDKLIF.

A note on this clone: A read error is possible here, since a much larger clone lies one base away. J is TRDJ1 and V is TRAV29/DV5; the D gene is possibly TRDD3 (6 bases). CDR1 is NSMFDY, CDR2 ISSIKDK, per germline. The CDR3 sequence is 21 residues long. Trimming left V 1 base short and J 0 bases short, with 31 bases between. The CDR3 loop reads CAASHIGYLPWGSQYTDKLIF. The CDR3 DNA reads as TGTGCAGCAAGCCACATCGGGTATCTACCCTGGGGATCCCAGTACACCGATAAACTCATCTTT.